Listed below are T cell receptor beta chains from one sample, sequenced in a study of T cells in Graves' hyperthyroidism and ophthalmopathy. TCRdb re-analysed the multiplex PCR reads in MiXCR, keeping a single row per CDR3 protein. The data contain hundreds of thousands of distinct CDR3 sequences, approximately 15% of them singletons. The source material was blood. All receptors come from a middle-aged woman with Graves' ophthalmopathy. Both conserved end residues are part of each CDR3. A D gene is named only where the DNA matches it firmly. Part of the rows lack a size; the others show once, few, many or a class for expanded clones.

clone size | J gene | V gene | D gene | CDR3 length | CDR3 protein | CDR3 DNA
. | TRBJ1-1 | TRBV15 | TRBD1 | 14 | CATRRDSQGTEAFF | TGTGCCACCAGACGGGACAGCCAGGGCACTGAAGCTTTCTTT
. | TRBJ2-7 | TRBV4-2 | . | 13 | CASSQDAGWEQYF | TGTGCCAGCAGCCAAGATGCAGGGTGGGAGCAGTACTTC
many | TRBJ2-7 | TRBV20-1 | TRBD2 | 14 | CSAREGAGAYEQYF | TGCAGTGCTAGAGAGGGCGCGGGGGCCTACGAGCAGTACTTC
many | TRBJ2-5 | TRBV7-9 | . | 15 | CAGRLAERDQETQYF | TGTGCCGGAAGGTTGGCAGAGAGGGACCAAGAGACCCAGTACTTC
many | TRBJ2-7 | TRBV6-2/TRBV6-3 | TRBD2 | 18 | CASSYSSGRARIGYEQYF | TGTGCCAGCAGTTACTCTAGCGGGAGGGCCAGGATCGGGTACGAGCAGTACTTC
many | TRBJ2-5 | TRBV29-1 | . | 10 | CSVEEETQYF | TGCAGCGTTGAAGAGGAGACCCAGTACTTC
many | TRBJ1-2 | TRBV28 | . | 15 | CASTRGGGSNYGYTF | TGTGCCAGCACCCGCGGCGGGGGGTCTAACTATGGCTACACCTTC
. | TRBJ1-5 | TRBV6-2/TRBV6-3 | . | 15 | CASLSVNPSNQPQHF | TGTGCCAGTCTATCGGTCAATCCTAGCAATCAGCCCCAGCATTTT
. | TRBJ2-7 | TRBV18 | TRBD2 | 16 | CASSPQGLAGGYEQYF | TGTGCCAGCTCACCCCAAGGACTAGCGGGAGGCTACGAGCAGTACTTC
. | TRBJ2-3 | TRBV6-1 | . | 15 | CASMGVERHTDTQYF | TGTGCCAGCATGGGGGTGGAGAGGCACACAGATACGCAGTATTTT
. | TRBJ2-7 | TRBV12-3/TRBV12-4 | . | 14 | CASTGPPDYYEQYF | TGTGCCAGCACGGGACCCCCGGACTACTACGAGCAGTACTTC
many | TRBJ2-7 | TRBV20-1 | . | 13 | CSARRRNSYEQYF | TGCAGTGCTAGGAGGAGAAACTCCTACGAGCAGTACTTC
few | TRBJ2-7 | TRBV4-1 | . | 15 | CASSQDSGGAYEQYF | TGCGCCAGCAGCCAAGATTCCGGCGGGGCCTACGAGCAGTACTTC
many | TRBJ1-1 | TRBV7-2 | TRBD1 | 13 | CASSWGTGFEAFF | TGTGCCAGCAGCTGGGGGACAGGGTTCGAAGCTTTCTTT
. | TRBJ2-4 | TRBV7-2 | TRBD1 | 16 | CASRSAPGQGENIQYF | TGTGCCAGCAGGTCCGCACCCGGACAGGGGGAAAACATTCAGTACTTC
many | TRBJ1-1 | TRBV6-5 | TRBD1 | 15 | CASSSAGGAGTEAFF | TGTGCCAGCAGTTCCGCAGGGGGGGCAGGCACTGAAGCTTTCTTT
many | TRBJ2-7 | TRBV28 | TRBD1 | 12 | CASSLTGVEQYF | TGTGCCAGCAGTCTTACAGGGGTCGAGCAGTACTTC